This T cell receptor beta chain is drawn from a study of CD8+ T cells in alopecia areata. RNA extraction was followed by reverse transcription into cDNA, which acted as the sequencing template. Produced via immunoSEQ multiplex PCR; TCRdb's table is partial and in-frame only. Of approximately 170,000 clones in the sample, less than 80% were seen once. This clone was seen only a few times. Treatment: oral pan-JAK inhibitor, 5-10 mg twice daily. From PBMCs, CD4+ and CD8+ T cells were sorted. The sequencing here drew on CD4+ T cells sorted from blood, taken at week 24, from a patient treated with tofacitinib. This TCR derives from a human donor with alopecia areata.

This chain's CDR3 is CAFKNINRDLLSEQYF. In nucleotides, the CDR3 is TGTGCCTTCAAAAACATCAACAGGGATCTACTCTCCGAGCAGTACTTC. The chain recombines TRBV30 with TRBJ2-7; TRBD1 might be the D (6 bases). V was cut by 7 bases and J by 6 bases, with 28 bases left in between. There are 16 residues in the CDR3. The V gene's germline CDR1 is GTSNPN and CDR2 SVGIG (reference sequence). The full variable domain, rest sourced from reference TRBV30 and TRBJ2-7, is SQTIHQWPATLVQPVGSPLSLECTVEGTSNPNLYWYRQAAGRGLQLLFYSVGIGQISSEVPQNLSASRPQDRQFILSSKKLLLSDSGFYLCAFKNINRDLLSEQYFGPGTRLTVT.